These T cell receptor beta chains were read from a single sample in a study of blood T cell repertoires in COVID-19. Libraries were prepared by immunoSEQ multiplex PCR; TCRdb keeps only in-frame clonotypes and omits some of them. The table has 100,000 to 110,000 clones, just under 80% seen once. The sequenced material came from peripheral blood. All receptors come from a man between 65 and 85 years old with active or convalescent COVID-19. The CDR3 runs from the conserved cysteine through the conserved F or W. A D gene is named only where the DNA matches it firmly. Clone size is stated in some rows and not others, as once, few, many or a class when expanded.

clone_size,d_call,j_call,cdr3_length,v_call,cdr3_aa,cdr3_nt
-,-,TRBJ2-1,15,TRBV19,CASSIDSSSYNEQFF,TGTGCCAGTAGTATCGACTCGAGCTCCTACAATGAGCAGTTCTTC
-,TRBD1,TRBJ1-1,17,TRBV9,CASSEGQDVFGGAEAFF,TGTGCCAGCAGCGAGGGACAGGACGTCTTCGGTGGCGCTGAAGCTTTCTTT
few,TRBD1,TRBJ1-2,15,TRBV5-4,CASSPGTGANYGYTF,TGTGCCAGCAGCCCCGGGACAGGGGCTAACTATGGCTACACCTTC
-,-,TRBJ1-2,14,TRBV7-9,CASSLLLGAVGYTF,TGTGCCAGCAGCTTATTGCTGGGGGCTGTTGGCTACACCTTC
-,TRBD2,TRBJ2-7,15,TRBV3-1/TRBV3-2,CASSQTSGGLYEQYF,TGTGCCAGCAGCCAAACTAGCGGGGGCCTCTACGAGCAGTACTTC
-,TRBD2,TRBJ2-2,16,TRBV19,CASSIETSGYTGELFF,TGTGCCAGTAGTATAGAAACTAGCGGATACACCGGGGAGCTGTTTTTT
-,-,TRBJ1-3,15,TRBV2,CASSLLRGGGNTIYF,TGTGCCAGCAGTCTACTAAGGGGAGGTGGAAACACCATATATTTT
-,-,TRBJ2-7,14,TRBV5-6,CASSRDKGSYEQYF,TGTGCCAGCAGCCGGGATAAGGGATCCTACGAGCAGTACTTC
-,TRBD1,TRBJ1-1,11,TRBV20-1,CSAMVDRGTFF,TGCAGTGCCATGGTGGACAGGGGGACTTTCTTT
-,-,TRBJ1-5,16,TRBV6-1,CASSEALGRGNQPQHF,TGTGCCAGCAGTGAAGCGCTAGGCCGGGGCAATCAGCCCCAGCATTTT
-,TRBD1,TRBJ1-2,14,TRBV7-2,CASSLGQGRVDATF,TGTGCCAGCAGCTTAGGACAGGGCCGGGTCGATGCCACCTTC
-,TRBD2,TRBJ2-5,15,TRBV5-1,CASSLGLAGLETQYF,TGCGCCAGCAGCTTGGGACTAGCGGGGTTAGAGACCCAGTACTTC
-,TRBD2,TRBJ2-2,17,TRBV11-2,CASSFPTSGAGTGELFF,TGTGCCAGCAGCTTCCCGACTAGCGGGGCGGGCACCGGGGAGCTGTTTTTT
-,-,TRBJ2-5,14,TRBV21-1,CASSKELRQETQYF,TGTGCCAGCAGCAAAGAACTACGTCAAGAGACCCAGTACTTC
-,-,TRBJ1-1,13,TRBV30,CAWSADRNTEAFF,TGTGCCTGGAGCGCTGACAGGAACACTGAAGCTTTCTTT
-,TRBD2,TRBJ2-3,15,TRBV19,CASSPLAGVTDTQYF,TGTGCCAGTAGTCCTTTAGCGGGGGTCACAGATACGCAGTATTTT
-,-,TRBJ1-5,16,TRBV19,CASSPNSGAFNQPQHF,TGTGCCAGTAGTCCCAACAGCGGGGCCTTTAATCAGCCCCAGCATTTT
-,TRBD2,TRBJ2-7,15,TRBV7-3,CASSFGLAGVGEQYF,TGTGCCAGCAGCTTTGGACTAGCGGGAGTGGGGGAGCAGTACTTC
few,-,TRBJ2-7,11,TRBV6-6,CASSQLQDQYF,TGTGCCAGCAGTCAACTCCAAGATCAGTACTTC
-,-,TRBJ1-2,15,TRBV19,CASRIKGGPNYGYTF,TGTGCCAGTAGAATAAAGGGGGGGCCTAACTATGGCTACACCTTC
-,-,TRBJ1-5,15,TRBV4-3,CASSQDPQGHQPQHF,TGCGCCAGCAGCCAAGATCCACAGGGTCATCAGCCCCAGCATTTT
-,-,TRBJ2-7,16,TRBV28,CASSSPRFANTYEQYF,TGTGCCAGCAGTTCCCCGAGGTTTGCGAATACCTACGAGCAGTACTTC
few,-,TRBJ1-2,17,TRBV4-3,CASSQDMTYPDNYGYTF,TGCGCCAGCAGCCAAGATATGACATACCCGGATAACTATGGCTACACCTTC
-,TRBD1,TRBJ2-7,13,TRBV7-9,CASSWGTGRPGYF,TGTGCCAGCAGCTGGGGGACAGGGCGCCCTGGTTACTTC
-,TRBD1,TRBJ2-1,16,TRBV29-1,CSVPSRQGMAFNEQFF,TGCAGCGTTCCATCTCGACAGGGCATGGCATTCAATGAGCAGTTCTTC
-,-,TRBJ2-7,11,TRBV28,CASSPYYEQYF,TGTGCCAGCAGTCCCTACTACGAGCAGTACTTC
-,TRBD1,TRBJ2-3,15,TRBV6-5,CASRRTGASTDTQYF,TGTGCCAGCAGGAGGACAGGGGCGAGCACAGATACGCAGTATTTT
-,-,TRBJ2-6,14,TRBV7-2,CASSLDYGANVLTF,TGTGCCAGCAGCTTAGACTATGGGGCCAACGTCCTGACTTTC
-,TRBD1,TRBJ1-2,13,TRBV16,CASSQSRGPGYTF,TGTGCCAGCAGCCAATCGAGGGGGCCTGGCTACACCTTC
-,-,TRBJ1-2,13,TRBV10-3,CAIPSKEAYGYTF,TGTGCCATCCCCTCCAAGGAGGCCTATGGCTACACCTTC
-,-,TRBJ1-1,14,TRBV19,CASSGWVESTEAFF,TGTGCCAGTAGTGGTTGGGTGGAGAGCACTGAAGCTTTCTTT
-,-,TRBJ1-1,12,TRBV6-2/TRBV6-3,CASSGPRSDSFF,TGTGCCAGCAGCGGCCCACGCTCCGACTCTTTCTTT
-,TRBD2,TRBJ2-3,16,TRBV5-1,CASSLPTSGTKDTQYF,TGCGCCAGCAGCCTCCCGACTAGCGGGACTAAGGATACGCAGTATTTT
-,-,TRBJ1-4,15,TRBV7-2,CASSPRRGNNEKLFF,TGTGCCAGCAGCCCGCGCCGGGGGAATAATGAAAAACTGTTTTTT
few,TRBD1,TRBJ1-2,13,TRBV20-1,CSASPTGVGGYTF,TGCAGTGCTAGTCCTACAGGGGTTGGGGGCTACACCTTC
-,TRBD2,TRBJ2-1,15,TRBV20-1,CSASGLAGGADEQFF,TGCAGTGCTAGTGGACTAGCGGGGGGGGCGGATGAGCAGTTCTTC
once,-,TRBJ2-7,14,TRBV7-9,CASSLTGINYEQYF,TGTGCCAGCAGCTTGACCGGGATCAACTACGAGCAGTACTTC
-,TRBD1,TRBJ1-1,16,TRBV5-1,CASSIRQGGSDTEAFF,TGCGCCAGCAGTATTCGACAGGGTGGTAGTGACACTGAAGCTTTCTTT
-,-,TRBJ1-5,14,TRBV2,CASGGGVRNQPQHF,TGTGCCAGTGGGGGAGGGGTCCGAAATCAGCCCCAGCATTTT
-,-,TRBJ2-1,13,TRBV13,CASSLGHSNEQFF,TGTGCCAGCAGCTTAGGGCACTCCAATGAGCAGTTCTTC
few,-,TRBJ2-7,18,TRBV7-2,CASSYGLGGGPSSYEQYF,TGTGCCAGCAGCTACGGTTTGGGCGGGGGCCCTAGCTCCTACGAGCAGTACTTC
-,TRBD2,TRBJ2-2,16,TRBV28,CASSPRLAMNTGELFF,TGTGCCAGCAGCCCCAGACTAGCGATGAACACCGGGGAGCTGTTTTTT
-,TRBD2,TRBJ2-7,14,TRBV9,CASSVGLAGGEQYF,TGTGCCAGCAGCGTGGGGCTAGCGGGAGGCGAGCAGTACTTC
few,TRBD1,TRBJ1-1,15,TRBV4-1,CASSQGGTANTEAFF,TGCGCCAGCAGCCAAGGGGGGACAGCCAACACTGAAGCTTTCTTT
-,TRBD2,TRBJ2-2,14,TRBV24-1,CATGREGPTGELFF,TGTGCCACCGGGCGGGAGGGCCCCACCGGGGAGCTGTTTTTT
-,-,TRBJ2-6,15,TRBV10-3,CAISAGGPGANVLTF,TGTGCCATCAGTGCAGGGGGGCCTGGGGCCAACGTCCTGACTTTC
-,-,TRBJ2-1,13,TRBV27,CASSFPQGPEQFF,TGTGCCAGCAGTTTCCCACAGGGCCCCGAGCAGTTCTTC
-,TRBD2,TRBJ2-7,16,TRBV6-2/TRBV6-3,CASSYDFSGNNYEQYF,TGTGCCAGCAGTTACGACTTTAGCGGGAATAACTACGAGCAGTACTTC
-,-,TRBJ2-1,14,TRBV5-1,CASRGSGEGNEQFF,TGCGCCAGCAGAGGTTCGGGAGAGGGTAATGAGCAGTTCTTC
few,-,TRBJ1-1,15,TRBV11-2,CASSLEKSRGTEAFF,TGTGCCAGCAGCTTAGAGAAGAGCCGAGGAACTGAAGCTTTCTTT
-,-,TRBJ2-7,14,TRBV5-6,CASSLFHGSYEQYF,TGTGCCAGCAGCTTGTTTCACGGCTCCTACGAGCAGTACTTC
-,-,TRBJ2-3,13,TRBV12-3/TRBV12-4,CASRSQRTDTQYF,TGTGCCAGCAGGAGCCAACGCACAGATACGCAGTATTTT
-,-,TRBJ2-1,15,TRBV5-1,CASSLEGRESNEQFF,TGCGCCAGCAGCTTGGAGGGCAGGGAAAGCAATGAGCAGTTCTTC
-,-,TRBJ2-7,12,TRBV7-9,CASSLGALEQYF,TGTGCCAGCAGCTTAGGGGCCCTCGAGCAGTACTTC
-,-,TRBJ1-3,16,TRBV7-6,CASSLAPGNSGNTIYF,TGTGCCAGCAGCTTAGCTCCGGGAAATAGTGGAAACACCATATATTTT
-,-,TRBJ1-2,13,TRBV5-1,CASSLADSYGYTF,TGCGCCAGCAGCTTGGCCGACAGCTATGGCTACACCTTC
-,TRBD1,TRBJ1-2,14,TRBV2,CASSAGTDFYGYTF,TGTGCCAGCAGTGCCGGGACAGATTTTTATGGCTACACCTTC
-,-,TRBJ1-1,13,TRBV28,CASRRQFNTEAFF,TGTGCCAGCAGAAGACAGTTTAACACTGAAGCTTTCTTT
-,-,TRBJ1-6,12,TRBV6-5,CASSTPGESLHF,TGTGCCAGCAGTACCCCCGGGGAGTCCCTCCACTTT